This T cell receptor (beta chain) is drawn from a study of cytomegalovirus exposure and HLA in healthy donors. Study conclusions and caveats: The authors judged a highly shared variant cluster likely a sequencing artifact. Altogether, 150 to 200 TCR beta chains were recorded as cytomegalovirus-associated. Of the V segments, some could not be distinguished, including TRBV6-2 and TRBV6-3, and were excluded.

These donors, healthy bone marrow donors, were studied. The CDR3 length is 15 residues. The germline V gene has CDR1 SQVTM and CDR2 ANQGSEA. V was clipped by 2 bases and J by 8 bases; unmatched bases: 8. Concerning this clone: Its cognate antigen is unknown.

The primer mix had 60 Vbeta and 13 Jbeta primers. Generated by immunoSEQ multiplex PCR, the TCRdb table keeps only in-frame clones and is missing some. The table shows about 67,000 clones, with roughly nine tenths occurring only once. The TCR sequence derives from a woman younger than 45 in good health and CMV-seropositive. Specimen: PBMCs. The chain employs TRBV29-1 and TRBJ2-1; 11 bases map to TRBD2. CDR3 DNA: TGCAGCGTTGAAATTAGCGGGAGGGCCTCCTATGAGCAGTTCTTC. Protein product: CSVEISGRASYEQFF.